This T cell receptor beta chain was found in a study of T-cell memory formation after mild COVID-19. Study-level points and caveats: For second-wave clones that peaked at day 37, SARS-CoV-2 specificity went unverified. Mostly located in CM and EM were contracting CD4+ clones, with contracting CD8+ clones located in EMRA.

Losses at the gene ends were 6 bases for V and 6 bases for J; bases not matched to a gene: 13. Germline CDR1 reads LGHNA; CDR2 reads YNFKEQ. The CDR3 runs 17 residues. A word on this clonotype: No antigen is known for it.

A 5'RACE reaction primed in the constant segment made cDNA libraries of TCR alpha and TCR beta, and these carried sample barcodes and UMIs. TCRdb independently ran MiXCR on the 5' RACE reads; one entry per CDR3 protein. The sample gives 300,000 to 400,000 distinct CDR3 sequences, roughly an eighth of which show up once; 20% to 25% is in the top ten. This chain uses TRBV4-2 with TRBJ1-6; TRBD1 matches at 8 bases. Source material: PBMCs or a T cell subset sorted from them (not recorded which). The origin of this receptor is a man aged 18 to 29 who had mild COVID-19 (a few samples of this study predate the infection). Cell type and time point are not known. The CDR3 DNA reads as TGTGCCAGCAGACAGCGCCTCAAAGGACAGGGTAATTCACCCCTCCACTTT. It is translated as CASRQRLKGQGNSPLHF.